These 3 T cell receptor beta chains were sequenced from one sample in a study of shared clonotypes between healthy human individuals. The assay was immunoSEQ multiplex PCR, and TCRdb's table has in-frame clones only and misses some. The table has about 2.3 million clones, roughly 93% seen once; the top ten hold 0.39%. The sequenced sample was naive CD4+ T cells from PBMCs. Specified subset: CD45RA+ positively selected. The receptors originated from a man between 18 and 29 years old in good health. Some clones in this sample may be carry-over from other donors' samples.

The rearrangement joins TRBV28 to TRBJ2-3; D possibly uses TRBD1 or TRBD2 (5 bases each). Trimming removed 6 bases at V and 2 bases at J, with 18 bases between. The CDR3 spans 16 residues. CDR1 is MDHEN, CDR2 SYDVKM, per germline. CDR3 in DNA: TGTGCCAGCAGCATGGGACGATCGACAGTCACAGATACGCAGTATTTT. Its protein is CASSMGRSTVTDTQYF.

This chain links TRBV30 with TRBJ2-5; D not resolved. Trimming removed 3 bases at V and 1 base at J, with 12 bases between. Germline CDR1 GTSNPN, CDR2 SVGIG (reference sequence). This CDR3 comprises 14 residues. CDR3 sequence: CAWRSLWTQETQYF. The DNA of the CDR3 is TGTGCCTGGAGGTCCCTCTGGACCCAAGAGACCCAGTACTTC. Combining the CDR3 with reference TRBV30 and TRBJ2-5 gives the whole variable domain SQTIHQWPATLVQPVGSPLSLECTVEGTSNPNLYWYRQAAGRGLQLLFYSVGIGQISSEVPQNLSASRPQDRQFILSSKKLLLSDSGFYLCAWRSLWTQETQYFGPGTRLLVL.

The V gene is TRBV30, the J gene TRBJ2-3; 11 positions match TRBD2. V trimming: 0 bases; J trimming: 5 bases; junction bases outside the gene matches: 1. Per the germline V gene, CDR1 is GTSNPN and CDR2 is SVGIG (reference sequence). The CDR3 has 14 amino acids. The DNA for the CDR3 is TGTGCCTGGAGTGTCGGGACTAGCGGAGATACGCAGTATTTT. It is translated as CAWSVGTSGDTQYF.